Below are 4 T cell receptor beta chains sequenced from a single sample in a study of blood T cell repertoires in COVID-19. The repertoire was sequenced with immunoSEQ multiplex PCR; TCRdb's copy has only in-frame clones and lacks some. The sample lists 100,000 or so clones, roughly 85% occurring once. The sequenced sample consisted of peripheral blood. The receptors originated from a woman of 80 years or more with acute or convalescent COVID-19.

The chain employs TRBV30 and TRBJ2-1; 11 positions match TRBD2. This CDR3 has 16 amino acids. Germline CDR1 and CDR2: GTSNPN and SVGIG (reference sequence). The V gene end was trimmed by 0 bases and the J gene end by 7 bases; junction bases not matched to a gene: 8. CDR3 region: CAWSVLTSGRGNEQFF. In DNA, the CDR3 is TGTGCCTGGAGTGTCCTCACTAGCGGGAGAGGTAATGAGCAGTTCTTC.

DNA for the CDR3: TGCGCCAGCAGCATTGCCGGGACAGAGGGGGGGACCCAGTACTTC. It is translated as CASSIAGTEGGTQYF. The gene calls are TRBV5-1 and TRBJ2-5, with D tentatively TRBD1 (7 bases). The CDR3 consists of 15 residues. The germline CDR1 and CDR2 sequences are SGHRS and YFSETQ. With 4 bases removed from V and 7 bases from J, the gap between germline ends came to 20 bases.

This chain uses TRBV9 with TRBJ1-1; TRBD1 is a possible D gene (5 bases). Germline CDR1 reads SGDLS; CDR2 reads YYNGEE. The CDR3 contains 14 residues. V was clipped by 2 bases and J by 0 bases, with 8 bases between them. This chain's CDR3 is CASSVTALNTEAFF. Written as DNA, the CDR3 is TGTGCCAGCAGCGTGACAGCTTTGAACACTGAAGCTTTCTTT. The full variable domain, with the rest looked up from reference TRBV9 and TRBJ1-1, is DSGVTQTPKHLITATGQRVTLRCSPRSGDLSVYWYQQSLDQGLQFLIQYYNGEERAKGNILERFSAQQFPDLHSELNLSSLELGDSALYFCASSVTALNTEAFFGQGTRLTVV.

This chain connects TRBV28 to TRBJ1-2, with D tentatively TRBD1 (5 bases). In germline, CDR1 is MDHEN, CDR2 SYDVKM. Trimming removed 7 bases from V and 2 bases from J, with 14 bases in between. This CDR3 spans 14 amino acids. The CDR3 DNA is TGTGCCAGCAATCTATCTGGGGGGAACTATGGCTACACCTTC. This sequence encodes CASNLSGGNYGYTF.